Shown below are 2 T cell receptor beta chains from a single sample sequenced in a study of OX40 agonist ivuxolimab in advanced cancers. The method behind the library was the immunoSEQ multiplex PCR assay. TCRdb took this table from immuneACCESS and kept in-frame rearrangements with V and J called. Such tables lack part of the clones; where checked against another copy, unresolved V genes explain under half of the gap, and the rest is unexplained. The sample records around 94,000 clones, about nine tenths of which are singletons. The ten largest clones represent over 0.3% of the sample. The input for sequencing was CD4+ or CD8+ T cells sorted from blood, taken in a trial of the OX40 agonist ivuxolimab. These TCRs come from an adult with an advanced solid tumor such as melanoma, head and neck, liver or kidney cancer.

This chain connects TRBV13 to TRBJ2-7, with unresolved D. V was cut by 3 bases and J by 0 bases, with 9 bases left in between. In germline, CDR1 is PRHDT, CDR2 FYEKMQ (reference sequence). The CDR3 has 14 amino acids. The CDR3 bases are TGTGCCAGCAGCTTTGGGCGAAGCTCCTACGAGCAGTACTTC. Amino acid sequence: CASSFGRSSYEQYF.

V usage is TRBV10-2 and J usage is TRBJ1-5; D is uncertain. The V end was cut by 3 bases, the J end by 7 bases, with 10 bases between. CDR1 and CDR2 (germline): WSHSY, SAAADI. The CDR3 has 13 residues. CDR3 in amino acids: CASSDGRWQPQHF. The CDR3 DNA reads TGCGCCAGCAGTGACGGTCGATGGCAGCCCCAGCATTTT.